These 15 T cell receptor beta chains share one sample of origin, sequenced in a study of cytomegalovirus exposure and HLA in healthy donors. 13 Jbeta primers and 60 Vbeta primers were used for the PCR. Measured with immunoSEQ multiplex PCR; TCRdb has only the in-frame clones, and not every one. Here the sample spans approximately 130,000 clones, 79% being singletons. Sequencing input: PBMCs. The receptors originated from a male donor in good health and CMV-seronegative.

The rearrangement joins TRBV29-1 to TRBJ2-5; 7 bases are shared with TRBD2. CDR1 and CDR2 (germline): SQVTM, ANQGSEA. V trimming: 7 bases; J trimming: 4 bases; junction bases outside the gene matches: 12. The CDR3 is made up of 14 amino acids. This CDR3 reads CSAFRTGGGETQYF. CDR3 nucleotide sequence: TGCAGCGCTTTCCGGACGGGGGGAGGAGAGACCCAGTACTTC.

The CDR3 loop reads CASSPDRGRYEQYF. The CDR3 region has the DNA TGTGCCAGCAGCCCGGACAGGGGGCGGTACGAGCAGTACTTC. The chain joins TRBV7-9 to TRBJ2-7, with TRBD1 matching over 11 bases. V lost 5 bases to trimming and J lost 4 bases; unmatched junction nucleotides: 4. CDR1 is SEHNR, CDR2 FQNEAQ, per germline (reference sequence). CDR3 size: 14 residues.

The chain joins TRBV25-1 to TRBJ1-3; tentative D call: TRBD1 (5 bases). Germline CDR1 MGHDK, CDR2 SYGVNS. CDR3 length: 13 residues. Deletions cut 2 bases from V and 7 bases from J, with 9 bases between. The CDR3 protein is CASSEQGRNTIYF. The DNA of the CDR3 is TGTGCCAGCAGTGAACAGGGTCGGAACACCATATATTTT. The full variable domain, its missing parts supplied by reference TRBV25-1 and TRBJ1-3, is EADIYQTPRYLVIGTGKKITLECSQTMGHDKMYWYQQDPGMELHLIHYSYGVNSTEKGDLSSESTVSRIRTEHFPLTLESARPSHTSQYLCASSEQGRNTIYFGEGSWLTVV.

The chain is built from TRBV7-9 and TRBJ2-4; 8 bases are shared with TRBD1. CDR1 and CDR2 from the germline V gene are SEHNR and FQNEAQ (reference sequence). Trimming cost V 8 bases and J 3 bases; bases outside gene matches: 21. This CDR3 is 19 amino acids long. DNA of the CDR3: TGTGCCAGCGCTGGGGAAATGCCGACAGGGGTTGGGGTCAAAAACATTCAGTACTTC. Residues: CASAGEMPTGVGVKNIQYF.

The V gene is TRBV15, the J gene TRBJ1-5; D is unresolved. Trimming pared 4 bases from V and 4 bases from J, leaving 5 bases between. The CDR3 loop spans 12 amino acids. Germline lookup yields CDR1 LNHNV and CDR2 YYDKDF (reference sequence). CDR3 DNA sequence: TGTGCCACCAGCAACTCAAATCAGCCCCAGCATTTT. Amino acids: CATSNSNQPQHF. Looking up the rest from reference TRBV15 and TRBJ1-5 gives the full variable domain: DAMVIQNPRYQVTQFGKPVTLSCSQTLNHNVMYWYQQKSSQAPKLLFHYYDKDFNNEADTPDNFQSRRPNTSFCFLDIRSPGLGDTAMYLCATSNSNQPQHFGDGTRLSIL.

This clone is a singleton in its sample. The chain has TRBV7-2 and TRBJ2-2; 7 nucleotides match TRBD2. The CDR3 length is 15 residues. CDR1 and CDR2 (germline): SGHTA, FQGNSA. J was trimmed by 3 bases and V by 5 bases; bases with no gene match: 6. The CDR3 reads CASSPGTTYTGELFF. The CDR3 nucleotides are TGTGCCAGCAGCCCCGGGACTACTTACACCGGGGAGCTGTTTTTT.

CDR3 nucleotide sequence: TGTGCCAGCAGCCTCCCGGGGAGCGGGGGGGCAACTGGAAATGAGCAGTTCTTC. This gives the protein CASSLPGSGGATGNEQFF. The V gene is TRBV7-8, the J gene TRBJ2-1, with 10 bases matching TRBD2. The trim removed 5 bases at V and 7 bases at J, leaving 17 bases unmatched. Looked up from germline, CDR1 is SGHVS and CDR2 is FQNEAQ. CDR3 length: 18 amino acids.

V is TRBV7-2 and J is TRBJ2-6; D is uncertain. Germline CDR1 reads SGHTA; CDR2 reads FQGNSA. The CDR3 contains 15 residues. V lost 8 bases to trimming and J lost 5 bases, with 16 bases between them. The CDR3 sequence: CASAAARNWANVLTF. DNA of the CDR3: TGTGCCAGCGCTGCCGCGCGAAACTGGGCCAACGTCCTGACTTTC.

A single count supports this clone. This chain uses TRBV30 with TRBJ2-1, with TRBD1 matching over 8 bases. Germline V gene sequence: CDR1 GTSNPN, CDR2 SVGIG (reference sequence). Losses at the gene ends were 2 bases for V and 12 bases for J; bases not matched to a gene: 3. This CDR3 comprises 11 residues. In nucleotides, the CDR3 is TGTGCCTGGAGTACCGGGACAGGGCAGTTCTTC. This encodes CAWSTGTGQFF.

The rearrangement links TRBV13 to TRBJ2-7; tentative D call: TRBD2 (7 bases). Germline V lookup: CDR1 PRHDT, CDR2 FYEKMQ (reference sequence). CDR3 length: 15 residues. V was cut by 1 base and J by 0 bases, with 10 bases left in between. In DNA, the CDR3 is TGTGCCAGCAGCTTAGAAGGGGGGGGCTCCTACGAGCAGTACTTC. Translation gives CASSLEGGGSYEQYF.

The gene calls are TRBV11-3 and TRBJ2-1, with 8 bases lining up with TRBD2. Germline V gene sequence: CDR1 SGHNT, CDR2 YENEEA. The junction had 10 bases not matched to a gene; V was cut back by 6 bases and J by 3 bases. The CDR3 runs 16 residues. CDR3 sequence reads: CASSVSPGGLYNEQFF. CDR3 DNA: TGTGCCAGCAGTGTTAGCCCGGGGGGGCTCTACAATGAGCAGTTCTTC.

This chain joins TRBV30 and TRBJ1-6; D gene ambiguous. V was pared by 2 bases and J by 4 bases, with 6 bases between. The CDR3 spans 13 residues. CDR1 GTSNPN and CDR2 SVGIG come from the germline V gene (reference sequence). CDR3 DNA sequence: TGTGCCTGGAGTTTACTTTATAATTCACCCCTCCACTTT. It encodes CAWSLLYNSPLHF.

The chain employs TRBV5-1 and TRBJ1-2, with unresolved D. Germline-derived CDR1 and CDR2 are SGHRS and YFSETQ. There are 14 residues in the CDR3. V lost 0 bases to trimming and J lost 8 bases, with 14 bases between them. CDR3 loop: CASSLEAGWNGYTF. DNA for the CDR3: TGCGCCAGCAGCTTGGAGGCAGGCTGGAACGGCTACACCTTC.

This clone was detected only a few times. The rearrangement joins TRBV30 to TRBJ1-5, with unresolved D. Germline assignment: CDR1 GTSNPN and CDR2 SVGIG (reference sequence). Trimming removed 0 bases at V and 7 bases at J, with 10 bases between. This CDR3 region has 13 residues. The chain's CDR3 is CAWSVRKYQPQHF. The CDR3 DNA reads TGTGCCTGGAGTGTCAGGAAATACCAGCCCCAGCATTTT.

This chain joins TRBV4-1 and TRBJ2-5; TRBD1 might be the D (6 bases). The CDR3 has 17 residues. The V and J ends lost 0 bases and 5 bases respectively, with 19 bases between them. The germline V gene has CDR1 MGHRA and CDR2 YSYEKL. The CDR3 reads CASSQDGGGVFGETQYF. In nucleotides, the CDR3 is TGCGCCAGCAGCCAAGATGGGGGCGGTGTGTTTGGGGAGACCCAGTACTTC.